The table lists the clone carrying this T cell receptor (beta chain) with a count of one. This sample's TCRbeta library carried unique molecular identifier barcodes. A single record per CDR3 protein comes from TCRdb applying MiXCR to the PCR reads. This sample has fewer than 750,000 distinct CDR3 sequences, with 27% found just once. The source of the sample is a study of T-cell reconstitution after alpha-beta-depleted transplantation in children. Sample: PBMCs, taken before TCRalphabeta/CD19-depleted stem cell transplant. The receptor comes from a boy younger than two with Wiskott-Aldrich syndrome, due to receive a stem cell transplant.

CDR3 bases: TGCAGTGCTAGATCCGACAGGGGGACGGGCGAGCAGTTCTTC. As protein: CSARSDRGTGEQFF. This chain uses TRBV20-1 with TRBJ2-1, with 9 positions matching TRBD1. Losses at the gene ends were 2 bases for V and 10 bases for J; bases not matched to a gene: 9. From germline, CDR1 is DFQATT and CDR2 SNEGSKA (reference sequence). This CDR3 is 14 amino acids long.